Listed below are T cell receptor beta chains from one sample, sequenced in a study of T cells in localized non-small cell lung cancer. Using immunoSEQ multiplex PCR, the repertoire was profiled, and TCRdb retains in-frame clones only, with some absent. Seen here are 20,000 to 30,000 clones, approximately 87% observed once, and the top ten hold 0.9% to 1.4%. Sample: peripheral blood, taken before any cancer treatment. Receptor source: a woman aged 40-69 years with stage I lung adenocarcinoma. CDR3s include the opening cysteine and the closing phenylalanine or tryptophan. D genes are given only for firm matches. The listing skips clone size in some rows; elsewhere it reads once, few, many or a size class.

size | J | V | D | CDR3 | DNA
few | TRBJ2-1 | TRBV2 | TRBD1 | CASSRQGSYNEQFF | TGTGCCAGCAGCCGACAGGGCTCCTACAATGAGCAGTTCTTC
. | TRBJ1-2 | TRBV9 | . | CASSVAPRADGYTF | TGTGCCAGCAGCGTAGCCCCTCGCGCAGATGGCTACACCTTC
few | TRBJ1-1 | TRBV21-1 | . | CAILGTSDGDTEAFF | TGTGCCATCCTCGGGACCTCCGACGGGGACACTGAAGCTTTCTTT
. | TRBJ2-2 | TRBV6-4 | TRBD1 | CASSVQGATGELFF | TGTGCCAGCAGTGTACAGGGGGCCACCGGGGAGCTGTTTTTT
. | TRBJ2-5 | TRBV13 | TRBD1 | CASSPTGARKSETQYF | TGTGCCAGCAGCCCTACAGGGGCGCGTAAATCGGAGACCCAGTACTTC
few | TRBJ2-4 | TRBV2 | . | CASSESLAKNIQYF | TGTGCCAGCAGTGAATCACTAGCCAAAAACATTCAGTACTTC
. | TRBJ1-5 | TRBV4-1 | . | CASSQAQSDQPQHF | TGCGCCAGCAGCCAAGCCCAGAGCGATCAGCCCCAGCATTTT
. | TRBJ1-6 | TRBV19 | TRBD1 | CASSPDRASSYNSPLHF | TGTGCCAGTAGCCCGGACAGGGCGAGCTCCTATAATTCACCCCTCCACTTT
. | TRBJ2-2 | TRBV12-5 | TRBD2 | CASGTGTIYTGELFF | TGTGCTAGTGGTACCGGGACTATATACACCGGGGAGCTGTTTTTT
. | TRBJ1-3 | TRBV18 | TRBD1 | CASSPGTDSGNTIYF | TGTGCCAGCTCTCCTGGGACAGACTCTGGAAACACCATATATTTT
. | TRBJ1-2 | TRBV5-5 | TRBD1 | CASSLQGAEYGYTF | TGTGCCAGCAGCTTGCAGGGGGCGGAATATGGCTACACCTTC
. | TRBJ2-4 | TRBV7-8 | . | CASSFRGGKNIQYF | TGTGCCAGCAGCTTCAGGGGGGGAAAAAACATTCAGTACTTC
once | TRBJ1-1 | TRBV11-2 | . | CASSLKRTVSEAFF | TGTGCCAGCAGCTTAAAGAGGACAGTCTCTGAAGCTTTCTTT
. | TRBJ2-5 | TRBV2 | . | CASSLSPAVGGLGTQYF | TGTGCCAGCAGTCTGAGTCCAGCGGTGGGGGGCCTAGGGACCCAGTACTTC
. | TRBJ2-7 | TRBV11-3 | . | CASSSTGINNEQYF | TGTGCCAGCAGCTCTACCGGGATCAACAACGAGCAGTACTTC
. | TRBJ2-7 | TRBV4-2 | . | CASSQEVGASYSYEQYF | TGTGCCAGCAGCCAAGAGGTCGGGGCTAGTTATTCCTACGAGCAGTACTTC
. | TRBJ1-1 | TRBV19 | . | CASSMEPGGPKAFF | TGTGCCAGTAGTATGGAACCTGGAGGGCCCAAAGCTTTCTTT
. | TRBJ1-2 | TRBV6-5 | TRBD1 | CASSRQGLDYGYTF | TGTGCCAGCAGTAGACAGGGGTTGGACTATGGCTACACCTTC
. | TRBJ2-2 | TRBV5-4 | . | CAIRGRGNTGELFF | TGTGCCATTAGGGGCAGGGGGAACACCGGGGAGCTGTTTTTT
once | TRBJ2-5 | TRBV9 | TRBD2 | CASSSRGGGSPETQYF | TGTGCCAGCAGCTCTCGGGGCGGGGGATCCCCAGAGACCCAGTACTTC
. | TRBJ1-3 | TRBV5-6 | TRBD1 | CASSWTGGPSGNTIYF | TGTGCCAGCAGCTGGACAGGGGGGCCCTCTGGAAACACCATATATTTT
. | TRBJ2-7 | TRBV5-4 | . | CASSLDGTQSEQYF | TGTGCCAGCAGCTTGGATGGGACCCAATCCGAGCAGTACTTC
. | TRBJ1-2 | TRBV10-3 | . | CAISEAGNYGYTF | TGTGCCATCAGTGAAGCAGGGAACTATGGCTACACCTTC
once | TRBJ2-3 | TRBV4-1 | . | CASSQVGQTTDTQYF | TGCGCCAGCAGCCAAGTCGGTCAGACAACAGATACGCAGTATTTT
. | TRBJ2-1 | TRBV29-1 | TRBD1 | CSGGDRGSYNEQFF | TGCAGCGGGGGAGACAGGGGCTCCTACAATGAGCAGTTCTTC
. | TRBJ2-3 | TRBV9 | TRBD2 | CASSVGSGGAGTDTQYF | TGTGCCAGCAGCGTAGGGAGCGGGGGGGCCGGCACAGATACGCAGTATTTT
. | TRBJ1-5 | TRBV19 | . | CASRTGTYGQPQHF | TGTGCCAGTAGGACAGGTACCTACGGGCAGCCCCAGCATTTT
. | TRBJ2-1 | TRBV6-1 | . | CASRDRSPRFF | TGTGCCAGCAGAGACCGGAGTCCCAGGTTCTTC
. | TRBJ2-2 | TRBV6-5 | . | CASSSGLKTGELFF | TGTGCCAGCAGTTCCGGACTGAAAACCGGGGAGCTGTTTTTT
. | TRBJ1-1 | TRBV14 | . | CASSQGAGVNTEAFF | TGTGCCAGCAGCCAAGGGGCGGGGGTGAACACTGAAGCTTTCTTT
. | TRBJ1-2 | TRBV6-1 | . | CASSEGAGDYGYTF | TGTGCCAGCAGTGAAGGAGCAGGGGACTATGGCTACACCTTC
. | TRBJ2-3 | TRBV7-2 | . | CASSLVGGGTDTQYF | TGTGCCAGCAGCTTGGTCGGGGGTGGCACAGATACGCAGTATTTT
. | TRBJ2-7 | TRBV11-2 | TRBD1 | CASSSLLGQGYEQYF | TGTGCCAGCAGCAGCCTCTTGGGACAGGGCTACGAGCAGTACTTC
few | TRBJ2-1 | TRBV7-3 | . | CASSSLASAYNEQFF | TGTGCCAGCAGCTCCCTAGCGTCCGCCTACAATGAGCAGTTCTTC
once | TRBJ2-7 | TRBV19 | TRBD1 | CASSRTGDSYEQYF | TGTGCCAGTAGTAGGACAGGGGACTCCTACGAGCAGTACTTC
. | TRBJ1-5 | TRBV30 | . | CAWNGFGDQPQHF | TGTGCCTGGAATGGGTTCGGGGATCAGCCCCAGCATTTT
. | TRBJ2-7 | TRBV5-1 | TRBD1 | CASSPGTEPYEQYF | TGCGCCAGCAGCCCAGGGACAGAACCCTACGAGCAGTACTTC
. | TRBJ1-4 | TRBV2 | TRBD1 | CASSEGGQGNNEKLFF | TGTGCCAGCAGTGAAGGGGGACAGGGGAATAATGAAAAACTGTTTTTT
. | TRBJ1-5 | TRBV30 | . | CAWSSEQNQPQHF | TGTGCCTGGAGTTCTGAGCAGAATCAGCCCCAGCATTTT
. | TRBJ2-3 | TRBV7-7 | TRBD1 | CASSLGQGTDTQYF | TGTGCTAGCAGCTTAGGACAGGGCACAGATACGCAGTATTTT
. | TRBJ1-3 | TRBV18 | TRBD1 | CASSPSATGDLSGNTIYF | TGTGCCAGCTCACCATCTGCGACAGGGGATCTTTCTGGAAACACCATATATTTT
. | TRBJ1-5 | TRBV19 | . | CASSLAEVGNQPQHF | TGTGCCAGTAGCCTGGCCGAGGTGGGCAATCAGCCCCAGCATTTT
. | TRBJ2-1 | TRBV7-3 | . | CASSFSGGMYEQFF | TGTGCCAGCAGCTTTTCAGGTGGTATGTATGAGCAGTTCTTC
. | TRBJ2-3 | TRBV5-4 | . | CASSQVKDQNAQYF | TGTGCCAGCAGCCAAGTGAAGGATCAGAATGCGCAGTATTTT
few | TRBJ1-5 | TRBV6-1 | TRBD1 | CASSEDRGQPQHF | TGTGCCAGCAGTGAAGACAGGGGGCAGCCCCAGCATTTT
. | TRBJ2-1 | TRBV6-5 | . | CASRSTPYSYNEQFF | TGTGCCAGCAGATCCACTCCTTACTCCTACAATGAGCAGTTCTTC
. | TRBJ2-7 | TRBV5-3 | . | CARSQRTVGGEQYF | TGTGCCAGAAGCCAAAGAACCGTAGGTGGGGAGCAGTACTTC
once | TRBJ2-5 | TRBV7-2 | . | CASSEGSGGFGETQYF | TGTGCCAGCAGCGAAGGTAGCGGTGGATTTGGGGAGACCCAGTACTTC
. | TRBJ1-3 | TRBV10-3 | . | CAIRGDDRTGNTIYF | TGTGCCATCAGGGGGGATGACCGGACGGGAAACACCATATATTTT
. | TRBJ2-1 | TRBV7-7 | . | CASSTRHVSYNEQFF | TGTGCTAGCAGTACCCGACATGTCTCCTACAATGAGCAGTTCTTC
. | TRBJ1-3 | TRBV7-6 | . | CASSLGPQERSGNTIYF | TGTGCCAGCAGCTTAGGGCCCCAGGAACGCTCTGGAAACACCATATATTTT
. | TRBJ2-1 | TRBV5-8 | . | CASTYRGASYNEQFF | TGTGCCAGCACCTACCGGGGGGCCTCATACAATGAGCAGTTCTTC
once | TRBJ2-7 | TRBV27 | . | CASSFRGRGYEQYF | TGTGCCAGCAGTTTTCGGGGGCGCGGCTACGAGCAGTACTTC